Below are 20 T cell receptor beta chains sequenced from a single sample in a study of shared clonotypes between healthy human individuals (TCRdb year 2020). CD8 naive samples were obtained by positive selection for CCR7 among CD45RO-negative cells, yielding a CD45RA+CCR7+ population from which TemRA cells were excluded. Libraries came from the immunoSEQ multiplex PCR assay. Sourced from immuneACCESS, this table was stored by TCRdb with only in-frame sequences that have V and J called. A share of the clones is absent; for the studies checked, an unresolved V gene accounts for under half, and the remainder has no known explanation. This sample has around 2.1 million clones in its table, and under 95% of those were observed once. The ten largest make up about 1.5% of the sample. The sequencing sample was made of naive CD8+ T cells from PBMCs. The sample's cell subset or site label, in plain terms: CD45RA+CCR7+. These receptors all stem from a young man in good health. Some clones in this sample may be carry-over from other donors' samples.

For the CDR3, the DNA is TGCAGTGATGGAGGTTACAATGAGCAGTTCTTC. Translation: CSDGGYNEQFF. The chain is built from TRBV29-1 and TRBJ2-1, with D perhaps TRBD2 (5 bases). The CDR3 is 11 residues long. CDR1 and CDR2 from the germline V gene are SQVTM and ANQGSEA.

The chain employs TRBV6-1 and TRBJ2-2; D possibly uses TRBD1 or TRBD2 (6 bases each). The germline V gene has CDR1 MNHNS and CDR2 SASEGT. The CDR3 has 16 residues. V shed 3 bases and J shed 4 bases, with 15 bases lying between them. CDR3 in DNA: TGTGCCAGCAGTGAGATGAGACTAGGGGGCACCGGGGAGCTGTTTTTT. This encodes CASSEMRLGGTGELFF.

This chain links TRBV19 with TRBJ2-4; no firm D call. Looked up from germline, CDR1 is LNHDA and CDR2 is SQIVND (reference sequence). CDR3 length: 15 residues. V lost 6 bases and J 0 bases, leaving 12 bases between the germline ends. The CDR3 here is CASSEKNTAKNIQYF. The DNA for the CDR3 is TGTGCCAGTAGCGAAAAGAACACAGCCAAAAACATTCAGTACTTC.

The chain combines TRBV7-3 with TRBJ1-1, with D possibly matching TRBD1 (5 bases). Trimming took off 7 bases at V and 1 base at J, with 16 bases between the two ends. CDR1 and CDR2 from the germline V gene are SGHTA and FQGTGA. This CDR3 has 15 residues. In DNA, the CDR3 is TGTGCCAGCATAAATTATGGGGGTGCGAACACTGAAGCTTTCTTT. It specifies CASINYGGANTEAFF.

This chain joins TRBV4-1 and TRBJ2-1; D gene unclear. CDR3 size: 17 residues. The V end lost 4 bases, the J end lost 2 bases, and 18 bases lay between the germline ends. Germline assignment: CDR1 MGHRA and CDR2 YSYEKL. The chain's CDR3 is CASSPTPFPGPYNEQFF. The CDR3 DNA sequence: TGCGCCAGCAGCCCAACCCCTTTTCCCGGTCCCTACAATGAGCAGTTCTTC.

The chain joins TRBV2 to TRBJ1-1; D possibly corresponds to TRBD1 (5 bases). CDR1 and CDR2 (germline): SNHLY, FYNNEI. V dropped 0 bases and J dropped 1 base, with 12 bases sitting between them. The CDR3 totals 16 residues. CDR3 coding DNA: TGTGCCAGCAGTGAAGCGCCGGGGGTCCCGAACACTGAAGCTTTCTTT. This translates into CASSEAPGVPNTEAFF.

About this clone: Relative to the germline gene, one junction end is altered; a read error may explain this. Within the sample, other DNA sequences also encode this same CDR3. The chain has TRBV7-9 and TRBJ1-4; no firm D call. Per germline, CDR1 SEHNR and CDR2 FQNEAQ (reference sequence). The CDR3 runs 15 residues. The DNA of the CDR3 is TGTGCTAGCAGCTTTGGGTCGGCAACTAATGAAAAACTGTTTTTT. It translates to CASSFGSATNEKLFF.

The chain employs TRBV5-1 and TRBJ2-1, with 10 nucleotides matching TRBD2. CDR1 and CDR2 (germline): SGHRS, YFSETQ. Trimming cost V 4 bases and J 8 bases; bases outside gene matches: 15. This CDR3 has 17 amino acids. Here the CDR3 DNA reads TGCGCCAGCAGCCCCCGGAGCCCTAGCGGGAGTAGGGATGAGCAGTTCTTC. Residues: CASSPRSPSGSRDEQFF.

V usage is TRBV5-1 and J usage is TRBJ2-5; possible D gene TRBD1, 6 bases. This CDR3 contains 14 residues. Per germline, CDR1 SGHRS and CDR2 YFSETQ. V was pared by 4 bases and J by 2 bases, with 12 bases between. CDR3 amino acids: CASSQGHLQETQYF. CDR3 sequence (DNA): TGCGCCAGCAGCCAGGGACACCTTCAAGAGACCCAGTACTTC.

This clone was seen only once. V usage is TRBV20-1 and J usage is TRBJ2-7; D unclear. Deletions cut 5 bases from V and 9 bases from J, with 14 bases between. Germline CDR1 DFQATT, CDR2 SNEGSKA (reference sequence). The CDR3 runs 11 residues. CDR3 protein: CSAWNGFGQYF. The CDR3 coding sequence is TGCAGTGCTTGGAACGGCTTTGGGCAGTACTTC.

This chain links TRBV4-1 with TRBJ2-4; 7 positions agree with TRBD1. This CDR3 has 14 residues. Trimming at V came to 2 bases and at J to 4 bases, leaving 2 bases not matched to a gene. From germline, CDR1 is MGHRA and CDR2 YSYEKL. Here the CDR3 DNA reads TGCGCCAGCAGCCAACCGGGACAGAAAAACATTCAGTACTTC. Its translation is CASSQPGQKNIQYF.

Concerning this clone itself: Other DNA sequences in this specimen translate into the identical CDR3. The chain combines TRBV7-9 with TRBJ2-2; 8 positions match TRBD2. This CDR3 contains 15 residues. V shed 4 bases, J shed 0 bases, and the junction held 1 base outside the gene matches. Per germline, CDR1 SEHNR and CDR2 FQNEAQ (reference sequence). As DNA, the CDR3 is TGTGCCAGCAGCTATAGCGGGGCGAACACCGGGGAGCTGTTTTTT. Encoded protein: CASSYSGANTGELFF.

This sequence joins TRBV28 and TRBJ2-2, with 8 bases that match TRBD2. The CDR3 consists of 16 residues. Germline V gene sequence: CDR1 MDHEN, CDR2 SYDVKM. The J segment lost 6 bases and the V segment lost 6 bases, leaving 12 bases of the junction unmatched. Written as DNA, the CDR3 is TGTGCCAGCAGCAGCCGAGCGGGAGTCGACGCCGGGGAGCTGTTTTTT. Protein: CASSSRAGVDAGELFF.

This clone was counted once. A read error may explain this, as a much larger clone is one base away. This rearrangement joins TRBV11-2 to TRBJ2-7; TRBD1 is a possible D gene (5 bases). V was cut by 4 bases and J by 0 bases, with 7 bases left in between. Germline V gene data show CDR1 as SGHAT and CDR2 as FQNNGV. The CDR3 totals 13 residues. The CDR3 DNA reads TGTGCCAGCAGCTGGGGCAGCTCCTACGAGCAGTACTTC. Translation gives CASSWGSSYEQYF.

Remarks on this clone: Within the sample, other DNA sequences also encode this same CDR3. This sequence joins TRBV7-9 and TRBJ2-1; D is ambiguous. There are 12 residues in the CDR3. In germline, CDR1 is SEHNR, CDR2 FQNEAQ (reference sequence). V lost 1 base, J lost 9 bases, and 7 bases lay in between. DNA for the CDR3: TGTGCCAGCAGCTTAGGGGGTCGTGAGCAGTTCTTC. Translated, it gives CASSLGGREQFF.

The V and J genes are TRBV28 and TRBJ1-5, with D maybe TRBD1 (5 bases). This CDR3 is built from 16 residues. The ends were cut back, 6 bases at V and 6 bases at J, with 21 bases in the middle. Germline V gene lookup returns CDR1 MDHEN and CDR2 SYDVKM. The CDR3 protein is CASRKPRQIGSQPQHF. The CDR3 nucleotides are TGTGCCAGCAGGAAACCCCGACAGATTGGGAGTCAGCCCCAGCATTTT.

This chain uses TRBV9 with TRBJ2-1; 8 nucleotides agree with TRBD2. The trim removed 7 bases at V and 0 bases at J, leaving 3 bases unmatched. Germline CDR1 SGDLS, CDR2 YYNGEE. The CDR3 is 14 amino acids. The CDR3 coding sequence is TGTGCCAGCGCGGGGGGAAGCTCCTACAATGAGCAGTTCTTC. It specifies CASAGGSSYNEQFF.

This rearrangement joins TRBV11-2 to TRBJ2-4; 10 bases match TRBD1. The CDR3 is 19 residues long. Germline CDR1 reads SGHAT; CDR2 reads FQNNGV. V lost 5 bases and J lost 0; bases outside the gene matches: 13. DNA for the CDR3: TGTGCCAGCAGCGCTTACCGGGACAGGGGATTAATAGCCAAAAACATTCAGTACTTC. Translation gives CASSAYRDRGLIAKNIQYF.

The CDR3 reads CASSPTSGRGPYEQYF. CDR3 coding DNA: TGTGCCAGTAGTCCGACCAGCGGGAGGGGACCCTACGAGCAGTACTTC. This chain joins TRBV19 and TRBJ2-7; 10 bases match TRBD2. The junction had 9 bases not matched to a gene; V was cut back by 5 bases and J by 2 bases. CDR3 size: 16 residues. Per germline, CDR1 LNHDA and CDR2 SQIVND (reference sequence).

J is TRBJ2-3 and V is TRBV7-9, with a tentative D call TRBD1 (5 bases). Germline loops: CDR1 SEHNR, CDR2 FQNEAQ (reference sequence). The CDR3 covers 17 residues. V was trimmed by 3 bases and J by 2 bases, leaving 18 bases between them. Here the CDR3 reads CASSFRSGLPTTDTQYF. CDR3 DNA sequence: TGTGCCAGCAGCTTCAGGTCAGGGTTACCCACCACAGATACGCAGTATTTT. The full variable domain, in which reference TRBV7-9 and TRBJ2-3 provide the parts outside the CDR3, is DTGVSQNPRHKITKRGQNVTFRCDPISEHNRLYWYRQTLGQGPEFLTYFQNEAQLEKSRLLSDRFSAERPKGSFSTLEIQRTEQGDSAMYLCASSFRSGLPTTDTQYFGPGTRLTVL.